The 22 T cell receptor beta chains below all came from one sample that was sequenced in a study of early T cells in non-severe SARS-CoV-2 infection. TCRdb re-called the 5' RACE reads through MiXCR, storing one row per CDR3 protein. The table includes about 25,000 distinct CDR3 sequences, 4.8% detected once. Source material: whole blood. These TCRs come from an adult who was a healthcare worker with PCR-confirmed SARS-CoV-2 infection or an uninfected control (not recorded which).

Ten or more counts support this clonotype. The chain combines TRBV7-8 with TRBJ2-7, with D perhaps TRBD2 (5 bases). This CDR3 contains 12 residues. Germline CDR1 reads SGHVS; CDR2 reads FQNEAQ. Trimming removed 1 base from V and 13 bases from J, with 14 bases in between. DNA of the CDR3: TGTGCCAGCAGCTTAGTAGACGGGAAGAGTTACTTC. Protein: CASSLVDGKSYF.

This clonotype was recorded at least ten times. The gene calls are TRBV3-1 and TRBJ2-3; D unresolved. In germline, CDR1 is LGHDT, CDR2 YNNKEL (reference sequence). V lost 1 base and J lost 0, with 5 bases in between. This CDR3 has 14 amino acids. CDR3 DNA: TGTGCCAGCAGCCAAGGCTTCAGCACAGATACGCAGTATTTT. It specifies CASSQGFSTDTQYF.

This clonotype was seen repeatedly, ten times or more. V usage is TRBV5-1 and J usage is TRBJ2-1; 9 nucleotides agree with TRBD2. The germline V gene encodes CDR1 SGHRS and CDR2 YFSETQ. CDR3 length: 16 residues. V lost 0 bases, J lost 3 bases, and 4 bases stayed unmatched. Here the CDR3 DNA reads TGCGCCAGCAGCTTGGCAGCGGGAGGATACTACAATGAGCAGTTCTTC. Amino acid sequence: CASSLAAGGYYNEQFF.

In this sample, this clonotype turned up many times. The V and J genes are TRBV29-1 and TRBJ1-2, with D uncertain. CDR1 and CDR2 from the germline V gene are SQVTM and ANQGSEA. The length of the CDR3 is 12 residues. The V end lost 3 bases, the J end lost 8 bases, and 13 bases lay between the germline ends. Here the CDR3 reads CSVDIIPVGYTF. CDR3 bases: TGCAGCGTTGATATTATCCCGGTAGGCTACACCTTC.

This clonotype was counted ten times or more. V usage is TRBV9 and J usage is TRBJ2-1; no clear D. The germline CDR1 and CDR2 sequences are SGDLS and YYNGEE. The CDR3 loop spans 16 amino acids. V lost 0 bases, J lost 0 bases, and 10 bases lay in between. CDR3 sequence: CASSVEWSSSYNEQFF. In DNA form, the CDR3 reads TGTGCCAGCAGCGTAGAGTGGAGTAGCTCCTACAATGAGCAGTTCTTC.

In this sample, this clonotype turned up many times. The chain joins TRBV2 to TRBJ1-1; D call uncertain. This CDR3 comprises 15 residues. CDR1 is SNHLY, CDR2 FYNNEI, per germline. V was trimmed by 7 bases and J by 5 bases, leaving 20 bases between them. The CDR3 DNA reads TGTGCCAGCACCACAACGCGCGGACTGGGGACTGAAGCTTTCTTT. This codes for CASTTTRGLGTEAFF.

This clonotype was seen a handful of times. This chain connects TRBV10-3 to TRBJ2-7; 7 nucleotides match TRBD1. This CDR3 has 15 amino acids. CDR1 ENHRY and CDR2 SYGVKD come from the germline V gene. After removal of 3 bases from V and 1 base from J, the junction contained 6 bases not matched to a gene. The CDR3 DNA is TGTGCCATCAGTGATGAGGGGGCGAAGTCCTACGAGCAGTACTTC. It translates to CAISDEGAKSYEQYF.

This clonotype was found many times. The genes are TRBV10-3 and TRBJ2-1; 10 bases fit TRBD1. V was pared by 3 bases and J by 2 bases, with 4 bases of the junction left unmatched. The CDR3 spans 16 residues. From germline, CDR1 is ENHRY and CDR2 SYGVKD. CDR3 coding DNA: TGTGCCATCAGTGAATCAGGACAGGGGGCCTACAATGAGCAGTTCTTC. It specifies CAISESGQGAYNEQFF.

At least ten counts were recorded for this clonotype. The CDR3 is CASRQTTGASNQPQHF. The DNA of the CDR3 is TGCGCCAGCAGACAAACTACAGGGGCCAGCAATCAGCCCCAGCATTTT. This chain links TRBV5-1 with TRBJ1-5; TRBD1 matches 7 bases. V lost 5 bases, J lost 1 base, and 9 bases stayed unmatched. The CDR3 contains 16 residues. In germline, CDR1 is SGHRS, CDR2 YFSETQ.

This clonotype was seen repeatedly, ten times or more. V usage is TRBV19 and J usage is TRBJ2-7, with D possibly TRBD2 on 5 matching bases. Germline assignment: CDR1 LNHDA and CDR2 SQIVND (reference sequence). V was pared by 6 bases and J by 2 bases, with 14 bases between. CDR3 length equals 14 residues. The DNA for the CDR3 is TGTGCCAGTAGCCTCGACCGACTAACCTACGAGCAGTACTTC. Protein product: CASSLDRLTYEQYF.

Many counts were recorded for this clonotype. The V gene is TRBV2, the J gene TRBJ2-3; 9 bases are shared with TRBD2. The J segment lost 1 base and the V segment lost 3 bases, leaving 5 bases of the junction unmatched. Germline V gives CDR1 SNHLY, CDR2 FYNNEI. This CDR3 comprises 16 residues. CDR3 nucleotide sequence: TGTGCCAGCAGTGAGGATCGACTAGCGGGCACAGATACGCAGTATTTT. Its translation is CASSEDRLAGTDTQYF.

The rearrangement links TRBV6-6 to TRBJ1-2; weak D call: TRBD1 (6 bases). V was pared by 6 bases and J by 1 base, with 6 bases between. The CDR3 is 12 residues long. The germline gives CDR1 MNHNY, CDR2 SVGAGI (reference sequence). DNA for the CDR3: TGTGCCAGCAGACAGGGTAACTATGGCTACACCTTC. Translation: CASRQGNYGYTF.

The chain links TRBV4-1 to TRBJ2-1; D not certain. CDR1 is MGHRA, CDR2 YSYEKL, per germline. The CDR3 runs 15 residues. Trimming stripped 4 bases from V and 6 bases from J, with 16 bases between. The CDR3 is CASSPDLSPGNEQFF. For the CDR3, the DNA is TGCGCCAGCAGCCCGGATCTCTCGCCGGGCAATGAGCAGTTCTTC.

This clonotype came up many times. The genes are TRBV7-6 and TRBJ2-2; 7 nucleotides match TRBD1. The CDR3 is 16 amino acids. V lost 4 bases to trimming and J lost 0 bases; unmatched junction nucleotides: 5. CDR1 is SGHVS, CDR2 FNYEAQ, per germline. The CDR3 spells CASSSRQGANTGELFF. DNA of the CDR3: TGTGCCAGCAGCTCACGACAGGGAGCGAACACCGGGGAGCTGTTTTTT. The full variable domain, with the rest looked up from reference TRBV7-6 and TRBJ2-2, is GAGVSQSPRYKVTKRGQDVALRCDPISGHVSLYWYRQALGQGPEFLTYFNYEAQQDKSGLPNDRFSAERPEGSISTLTIQRTEQRDSAMYRCASSSRQGANTGELFFGEGSRLTVL.

This clonotype was seen repeatedly, ten times or more. CDR3 sequence: CSARELAGILADTQYF. CDR3 nucleotides: TGCAGTGCTAGGGAACTAGCGGGGATTCTCGCGGATACGCAGTATTTT. This chain uses TRBV20-1 with TRBJ2-3; 10 bases map to TRBD2. The V and J ends lost 3 bases and 6 bases, in that order; junction bases with no gene match: 12. Germline assignment: CDR1 DFQATT and CDR2 SNEGSKA (reference sequence). This CDR3 region has 16 residues.

This clonotype came up a few times. The chain has TRBV29-1 and TRBJ1-1; D not resolved. Germline V gene data show CDR1 as SQVTM and CDR2 as ANQGSEA. Trimming took 5 bases from V and 6 from J, leaving 16 bases between them. This CDR3 is 13 amino acids long. CDR3 nucleotides: TGCAGCGTTCTCCTCTCCTGGGGTGCTGAAGCTTTCTTT. Residues: CSVLLSWGAEAFF.

This clonotype turned up a few times. The junction and the germline gene differ at one end; a read error may be behind it. The genes are TRBV7-6 and TRBJ1-6; D is ambiguous. Germline assignment: CDR1 SGHVS and CDR2 FNYEAQ. This CDR3 contains 14 residues. CDR3: CASSWGERNSPLHF. CDR3 nucleotide sequence: TGTGCCAGCAGCTGGGGTGAAAGGAATTCACCCCTCCATTTT.

This clonotype has just a few counts. This chain connects TRBV5-3 to TRBJ1-5, with D maybe TRBD1 (5 bases). TRBV5-3 is given ORF status, its function remaining uncertain. This CDR3 region has 16 residues. V was pared by 0 bases and J by 3 bases, with 13 bases between. DNA of the CDR3: TGTGCCAGAAGCTTGGTTTGGCAGGGAGACAATCAGCCCCAGCATTTT. Translated: CARSLVWQGDNQPQHF.

This clonotype has ten or more counts. In nucleotides, the CDR3 is TGCAGTGCTATCGGACCCTCTAACTATGGCTACACCTTC. The encoded protein is CSAIGPSNYGYTF. The V call is TRBV20-1, the J call TRBJ1-2; no clear D gene. Trimming removed 4 bases from V and 0 bases from J, with 9 bases in between. Germline CDR1 reads DFQATT; CDR2 reads SNEGSKA (reference sequence). This CDR3 is built from 13 residues.

This clonotype was picked up many times. The CDR3 nucleotides are TGCAGTGCCCCTTGGGGCAGGGAAGCTTTCTTT. Its protein product is CSAPWGREAFF. The chain has TRBV20-1 and TRBJ1-1; TRBD1 is a possible D gene (5 bases). CDR1 is DFQATT, CDR2 SNEGSKA, per germline (reference sequence). The CDR3 totals 11 residues. Trimming left V 6 bases short and J 8 bases short, with 13 bases between.

This clonotype was observed many times. The CDR3 DNA sequence: TGTGCCAGCAGTTTATTCAGGGGAGGTGAGACCCTCCAACCCCTCCACTTT. This gives the protein CASSLFRGGETLQPLHF. The V and J genes are TRBV27 and TRBJ1-6, with a possible D match to TRBD1 (6 bases). CDR1 MNHEY and CDR2 SMNVEV come from the germline V gene (reference sequence). The CDR3 extends over 17 amino acids. V lost 1 base, J lost 12 bases, and 22 bases lay in between.

This clonotype has ten or more counts. The gene calls are TRBV19 and TRBJ1-5; TRBD1 agrees at 10 bases. The trim removed 7 bases at V and 4 bases at J, leaving 1 base unmatched. Germline V CDR1 and CDR2: LNHDA, SQIVND (reference sequence). The CDR3 has 13 amino acids. In nucleotides, the CDR3 is TGTGCCAGTATGGGACAGGGGAATCAGCCCCAGCATTTT. Translating it yields CASMGQGNQPQHF.